What follows are 18 T cell receptor beta chains derived from one specimen sequenced in a study of cytotoxic CD8 clonotypes in ibrutinib-treated CLL. TCRdb's table, derived via immunoSEQ multiplex PCR, lists solely in-frame clones and lacks some. The sample shows around 140,000 clones, about 80% of them seen only once. Here the sequenced sample was PBMCs, taken after 12 months of ibrutinib treatment. Receptors originate from a human donor with chronic lymphocytic leukemia.

This chain links TRBV29-1 with TRBJ1-3; the D is unclear. The CDR3 extends over 11 amino acids. V was shortened by 4 bases and J by 4 bases, with 5 bases between the two germline ends. Per germline, CDR1 SQVTM and CDR2 ANQGSEA. Here the CDR3 DNA reads TGCAGCGTTGGGGAGGGAAACACCATATATTTT. Translated, it gives CSVGEGNTIYF.

This rearrangement joins TRBV19 to TRBJ1-3; 9 nucleotides align to TRBD1. The CDR3 runs 16 residues. Germline CDR1 is LNHDA and CDR2 is SQIVND (reference sequence). The J segment lost 3 bases and the V segment lost 4 bases, leaving 7 bases of the junction unmatched. In DNA, the CDR3 is TGTGCCAGTAGTAAAGACAGGGGGGACTTTGGAAACACCATATATTTT. This sequence encodes CASSKDRGDFGNTIYF.

This clone was detected only a few times. This chain uses TRBV19 with TRBJ2-7; 8 bases match TRBD2. With V trimmed by 1 base and J by 3 bases, 2 bases remained unmatched. CDR1 and CDR2 from the germline V gene are LNHDA and SQIVND (reference sequence). The CDR3 consists of 14 residues. In DNA form, the CDR3 reads TGTGCCAGTAGTATAGTAGCGGGGAGCTACGAGCAGTACTTC. Translated: CASSIVAGSYEQYF.

This clone came up a few times. This chain links TRBV4-1 with TRBJ2-7; TRBD2 is a possible D gene (5 bases). The germline V gene has CDR1 MGHRA and CDR2 YSYEKL. This CDR3 is 14 amino acids long. Between the trimmed V and J ends, which lost 3 bases and 1 base, there was a span of 10 bases. The CDR3 loop reads CASSHTGVSYEQYF. CDR3 sequence (DNA): TGCGCCAGCAGCCATACCGGGGTTTCCTACGAGCAGTACTTC.

The J gene is TRBJ2-1, the V gene TRBV5-1, with unresolved D. V lost 3 bases to trimming and J lost 10 bases, with 8 bases between them. The CDR3 extends over 11 amino acids. Germline values: CDR1 SGHRS, CDR2 YFSETQ. CDR3 region: CASSWLAEQFF. The CDR3 DNA sequence: TGCGCCAGCAGCTGGTTGGCGGAGCAGTTCTTC.

V is TRBV4-2 and J is TRBJ2-2; D unclear. The ends were cut back, 0 bases at V and 6 bases at J, with 5 bases in the middle. Looked up from germline, CDR1 is LGHNA and CDR2 is YNFKEQ. The CDR3 sequence is 13 residues long. CDR3 nucleotide sequence: TGTGCCAGCAGCCAAGAAGGCCCCGGGGAGCTGTTTTTT. Its protein is CASSQEGPGELFF.

The chain carries TRBV5-1 and TRBJ2-5; D remains unclear. Germline V CDR1 and CDR2: SGHRS, YFSETQ. The CDR3 has 14 residues. V lost 2 bases and J 2 bases, leaving 10 bases between the germline ends. The CDR3 here is CASSFADGQETQYF. The CDR3 bases are TGCGCCAGCAGCTTTGCTGACGGGCAAGAGACCCAGTACTTC.

This chain connects TRBV7-3 to TRBJ2-1; 12 nucleotides align to TRBD2. V was pared by 5 bases and J by 6 bases, with 14 bases of the junction left unmatched. Germline CDR1 SGHTA, CDR2 FQGTGA. The CDR3 has 18 amino acids. The CDR3 here is CASSRSPNPGLAGNEQFF. CDR3 in DNA: TGTGCCAGCAGCCGATCACCCAATCCGGGACTAGCGGGCAATGAGCAGTTCTTC.

This clone was seen only once. The chain carries TRBV27 and TRBJ1-1; D unresolved. V dropped 5 bases and J dropped 1 base, with 14 bases sitting between them. CDR3 size: 15 residues. In germline, CDR1 is MNHEY, CDR2 SMNVEV (reference sequence). CDR3 nucleotide sequence: TGTGCCAGCAGTCCCAAGTACTTTCAGAACACTGAAGCTTTCTTT. This translates into CASSPKYFQNTEAFF.

This clone showed up just a few times. The gene calls are TRBV10-3 and TRBJ2-5; TRBD1 or TRBD2 may be the D gene (5 bases each). Germline V gene data show CDR1 as ENHRY and CDR2 as SYGVKD. The CDR3 consists of 12 residues. V lost 6 bases and J lost 4, with 9 bases in between. The chain's CDR3 is CAIRGDGETQYF. CDR3 nucleotides: TGTGCCATCAGAGGGGACGGAGAGACCCAGTACTTC.

The V gene is TRBV5-1, the J gene TRBJ2-7, with D tentatively TRBD1 (6 bases). This CDR3 spans 14 amino acids. Trimming pared 4 bases from V and 3 bases from J, leaving 14 bases between. The germline V gene has CDR1 SGHRS and CDR2 YFSETQ. Here the CDR3 reads CASSQGFLLYEQYF. In DNA form, the CDR3 reads TGCGCCAGCAGCCAGGGGTTCCTGCTCTACGAGCAGTACTTC.

This sequence joins TRBV6-1 and TRBJ2-7; no reliable D call. Germline CDR1 and CDR2: MNHNS and SASEGT. Trimming shortened V by 0 bases and J by 7 bases, and 10 bases separated the two germline ends. CDR3 length equals 13 residues. The CDR3: CASSEAGIIEQYF. The CDR3 DNA reads TGTGCCAGCAGTGAAGCTGGGATCATAGAGCAGTACTTC.

This chain uses TRBV30 with TRBJ2-1, with D tentatively TRBD2 (5 bases). CDR3 length equals 12 residues. V was pared by 5 bases and J by 16 bases, with 21 bases between. The germline gives CDR1 GTSNPN, CDR2 SVGIG (reference sequence). CDR3 coding DNA: TGTGCCTGGGAACCCCCGGGAAAGGCTCCATTCTTC. Translation: CAWEPPGKAPFF.

The chain couples TRBV11-1 to TRBJ2-1; D may be TRBD2 (6 bases). V was trimmed by 5 bases and J by 0 bases, leaving 17 bases between them. This CDR3 contains 17 residues. Germline CDR1 and CDR2: SGHAT and FQDESV (reference sequence). Here the CDR3 DNA reads TGTGCCAGCAGCCCTAGGGAGGTCAAACGCTCCTACAATGAGCAGTTCTTC. It codes for CASSPREVKRSYNEQFF.

J is TRBJ1-6 and V is TRBV30, with TRBD1 as a possible D gene (6 bases). The germline V gene has CDR1 GTSNPN and CDR2 SVGIG (reference sequence). This CDR3 contains 13 residues. V lost 0 bases and J 8 bases, leaving 8 bases between the germline ends. DNA for the CDR3: TGTGCCTGGAGTGTAGGGGGGGATTCACCCCTCCACTTT. This translates into CAWSVGGDSPLHF.

The chain recombines TRBV27 with TRBJ1-4, with 9 bases aligning to TRBD1. Trimming cost V 4 bases and J 8 bases; bases outside gene matches: 8. From germline, CDR1 is MNHEY and CDR2 SMNVEV (reference sequence). The CDR3 is 15 residues long. CDR3 in amino acids: CASSSPGTGREKLFF. The CDR3 coding sequence is TGTGCCAGCAGTTCGCCCGGGACAGGGCGGGAAAAACTGTTTTTT.

V and J are TRBV15 and TRBJ2-7, with 10 bases identical to TRBD1. V lost 5 bases and J lost 4; bases outside the gene matches: 5. There are 14 residues in the CDR3. Looked up from germline, CDR1 is LNHNV and CDR2 is YYDKDF (reference sequence). The CDR3 sequence is CATSLSGQGYEQYF. CDR3 in DNA: TGTGCCACCAGCCTGTCGGGACAGGGGTACGAGCAGTACTTC.

The CDR3 DNA reads TGTGCCAGTAGGCTGGGAAGGATTGATGAAAAACTGTTTTTT. Translated, it gives CASRLGRIDEKLFF. The rearrangement links TRBV19 to TRBJ1-4; D remains ambiguous. Germline V gives CDR1 LNHDA, CDR2 SQIVND (reference sequence). The CDR3 extends over 14 amino acids. Trimming pared 6 bases from V and 6 bases from J, leaving 14 bases between. Full variable domain (missing parts from reference TRBV19 and TRBJ1-4): DGGITQSPKYLFRKEGQNVTLSCEQNLNHDAMYWYRQDPGQGLRLIYYSQIVNDFQKGDIAEGYSVSREKKESFPLTVTSAQKNPTAFYLCASRLGRIDEKLFFGSGTQLSVL.